Presented here are 6 T cell receptor beta chains from one specimen sequenced in a study of monozygotic twins with inflammatory bowel disease. TCRdb re-called the 5' RACE reads and catalogs CDR3 proteins one per entry, DNA excluded. The table for this sample gives approximately 160,000 distinct CDR3 sequences. Input material: blood. These TCRs come from a human donor with ulcerative colitis or Crohn's disease, or a healthy co-twin of an affected twin (not recorded which).

CDR3 residues: CSAARREEIGGYNQPQHF. This chain links TRBV20-1 with TRBJ1-5; TCRdb names TRBD1, which stays unverified in the absence of DNA. CDR1 is DFQATT and CDR2 is SNEGSKA in the germline V gene (reference sequence). This CDR3 has 18 residues.

The chain employs TRBV6-2 or TRBV6-3 and TRBJ2-1. Germline CDR1 MNHEY, CDR2 SVGEGT. The CDR3 runs to 17 residues. The CDR3 sequence is CASSPIRTSPSFNEQFF.

The chain employs TRBV5-6 and TRBJ1-4; the D gene TCRdb calls, TRBD1, cannot be checked with no DNA. The V gene's germline CDR1 is SGHDT and CDR2 YYEEEE. The CDR3 covers 17 residues. CDR3 sequence: CASSPPGGAATNEKLFF. The whole variable domain, remainder taken from reference TRBV5-6 and TRBJ1-4, is DAGVTQSPTHLIKTRGQQVTLRCSPKSGHDTVSWYQQALGQGPQFIFQYYEEEERQRGNFPDRFSGHQFPNYSSELNVNALLLGDSALYLCASSPPGGAATNEKLFFGSGTQLSVL.

The chain combines TRBV5-6 with TRBJ2-2; TCRdb returns TRBD1, unconfirmable since there is no DNA. Germline V gene sequence: CDR1 SGHDT, CDR2 YYEEEE. The CDR3 sequence is 15 residues long. CDR3 in amino acids: CASSLLDRHTGELFF.

This chain uses TRBV10-3 with TRBJ2-3; TCRdb's D gene call, TRBD1, goes unchecked for lack of DNA. The CDR3 is 14 amino acids. Germline assignment: CDR1 ENHRY and CDR2 SYGVKD. CDR3 sequence: CAISRGALTDTQYF.

The rearrangement links TRBV12-3 or TRBV12-4 to TRBJ1-6; there is no DNA to check the TCRdb D call of TRBD1. The CDR3 is made up of 16 amino acids. The CDR3: CASSLDRGAYNSPLHF.